The subject of this entry is one T cell receptor beta chain. TCRdb keeps only in-frame clones here, not all; method: immunoSEQ multiplex PCR. The sample carries about 120,000 clones, around three quarters recorded once. The sample is drawn from a study of blood T cell repertoires in COVID-19. This CDR3 spans 15 amino acids. Trimming took off 8 bases at V and 5 bases at J, with 21 bases between the two ends. Germline V CDR1 and CDR2: GTSNPN, SVGIG (reference sequence). The chain is built from TRBV30 and TRBJ2-2; tentative D call: TRBD2 (6 bases). Sequencing used peripheral blood. The sequence came from a man aged 40-50 years with active or convalescent COVID-19. The CDR3 loop reads CARSRAEGYTGELFF. The CDR3 DNA reads TGTGCCCGGTCCCGGGCGGAGGGTTATACCGGGGAGCTGTTTTTT.